The entry below gives a single T cell receptor beta chain sequence along with its context. Antigen specificity is unknown. Relative to the germline gene, one junction end is altered; a read error may explain this. This sample is part of a study of tumor-infiltrating lymphocytes in primary liver carcinoma. Study-wide points: Tumor top-250-clone fraction significantly exceeded that of blood (p = 0.039). Tumor-adjacent and tumor-blood pairs overlapped less than tumor region pairs did.

The authors made TCR beta cDNA from approximately 500 ng total RNA with a constant-region primer. Each TCR beta library was derived from three nested multiplex PCR rounds that employed slightly modified ARM-PCR. It was with TRBV1-TRBV30 forward primers and a C-beta reverse primer that the first two PCR rounds were run, at about 9 cycles each. TCRdb re-called the multiplex PCR reads with MiXCR, one entry per CDR3 protein. The sample includes around 99,000 distinct CDR3 sequences, around 68% of them seen just once. Investigators took RNA and DNA out together from about 21-30 mg of unsorted bulk tissue. The germline CDR1 and CDR2 sequences are SGHAT and FQNNGV. The CDR3 extends over 16 amino acids.

J is TRBJ2-1 and V is TRBV11-2, with D possibly called TRBD1 or TRBD2 (6 bases each). The receptor was isolated from a middle-aged man with primary liver carcinoma and hepatitis B virus infection. Sequenced material: tumor-adjacent normal liver tissue. The CDR3 reads CASSPPSGGPYNEHFF. CDR3 coding DNA: TGTGCCAGCAGCCCGCCCAGTGGGGGGCCCTACAATGAGCATTTCTTC.